These 24 T cell receptor beta chains were all obtained from the same sample, sequenced in a study of T-cell reconstitution after alpha-beta-depleted transplantation in children. The TCRbeta library incorporated unique molecular identifiers. MiXCR, run by TCRdb on the PCR reads, gives a single entry per CDR3 protein. The table lists fewer than 700,000 distinct CDR3 sequences, 10% to 15% of them singletons. Here the sequenced sample was PBMCs, mostly from graft donor cells, taken 360 days after TCRalphabeta/CD19-depleted stem cell transplant. All receptors derive from a male patient younger than 18 who had a stem cell transplant for acute myeloid leukemia, so the T cells may come from the graft donor.

This clonotype was observed a few times. V gene TRBV28 combines with J gene TRBJ2-2; TRBD1 might be the D (6 bases). The CDR3 has 15 amino acids. Germline loops: CDR1 MDHEN, CDR2 SYDVKM. Trimming removed 4 bases at V and 8 bases at J, with 17 bases between. CDR3 loop: CASSSGRGSVGELFF. DNA of the CDR3: TGTGCCAGCAGTTCGGGCAGGGGTTCGGTAGGGGAGCTGTTTTTT.

This clonotype was detected only a few times. The chain is built from TRBV28 and TRBJ2-5; D is ambiguous. Trimming took 7 bases from V and 2 from J, leaving 17 bases between them. The CDR3 runs to 15 residues. Germline-derived CDR1 and CDR2 are MDHEN and SYDVKM. CDR3 coding DNA: TGTGCCAGCAACTCAGTCGGGCAGAGACAAGAGACCCAGTACTTC. Translation gives CASNSVGQRQETQYF. Drawing the rest from reference TRBV28 and TRBJ2-5, the complete variable domain is DVKVTQSSRYLVKRTGEKVFLECVQDMDHENMFWYRQDPGLGLRLIYFSYDVKMKEKGDIPEGYSVSREKKERFSLILESASTNQTSMYLCASNSVGQRQETQYFGPGTRLLVL.

The chain couples TRBV19 to TRBJ1-5; no reliable D call. Germline V gives CDR1 LNHDA, CDR2 SQIVND (reference sequence). CDR3 length: 18 amino acids. V was shortened by 4 bases and J by 0 bases, with 19 bases between the two germline ends. CDR3 bases: TGTGCCAGTAGTAATGGACGGGCCTCTTATAATAGCAATCAGCCCCAGCATTTT. Its protein product is CASSNGRASYNSNQPQHF.

This clonotype occurred a few times. Given the absence of the conserved phenylalanine or tryptophan at the CDR3 end, a read error is likely. This sequence joins TRBV28 and TRBJ1-6; D is ambiguous. With 2 bases removed from V and 9 bases from J, the gap between germline ends came to 23 bases. Looked up from germline, CDR1 is MDHEN and CDR2 is SYDVKM. The CDR3 loop spans 18 amino acids. The CDR3 spells CASSLRSGSSGMRSPLHL. The CDR3 coding sequence is TGTGCCAGCAGTTTACGCTCTGGTAGCTCCGGGATGCGTTCACCCCTCCACCTT.

This clonotype has only a few counts. The genes are TRBV12-3 or TRBV12-4 and TRBJ2-2, with TRBD2 matching 9 bases. The V gene end was trimmed by 7 bases and the J gene end by 3 bases; junction bases not matched to a gene: 9. This CDR3 is 16 amino acids long. CDR3 in amino acids: CASTQGGGRDTGELFF. The CDR3 DNA reads TGTGCCAGCACCCAGGGGGGCGGGAGGGACACCGGGGAGCTGTTTTTT.

This clonotype has ten or more counts. The gene calls are TRBV11-2 and TRBJ2-3, with a weak D call TRBD2 (6 bases). From germline, CDR1 is SGHAT and CDR2 FQNNGV. V dropped 5 bases and J dropped 4 bases, with 16 bases sitting between them. The CDR3 extends over 15 amino acids. The CDR3 DNA reads TGTGCCAGCAGCATGACTAGTTTTAGATCAGATACGCAGTATTTT. This translates into CASSMTSFRSDTQYF.

Here the CDR3 reads CASSFGGPYGYTF. The CDR3 DNA sequence: TGTGCCAGCAGTTTTGGAGGCCCCTATGGCTACACCTTC. This chain uses TRBV28 with TRBJ1-2, with D uncertain. The CDR3 covers 13 residues. V was cut by 3 bases and J by 4 bases, with 9 bases left in between. Per germline, CDR1 MDHEN and CDR2 SYDVKM.

The V gene is TRBV20-1, the J gene TRBJ2-3; no clear D. The germline V and J ends were trimmed by 3 bases and 6 bases, with 13 bases remaining between them. The CDR3 spans 13 residues. Germline-derived CDR1 and CDR2 are DFQATT and SNEGSKA (reference sequence). CDR3 amino acids: CSASPFVSDTQYF. The CDR3 bases are TGCAGTGCTAGTCCTTTTGTCTCCGATACGCAGTATTTT.

V usage is TRBV7-6 and J usage is TRBJ2-3; TRBD1 matches 7 bases. This CDR3 spans 15 amino acids. CDR1 is SGHVS, CDR2 FNYEAQ, per germline. J lost 3 bases, V lost 3 bases, and 6 bases had no gene match. DNA for the CDR3: TGTGCCAGCAGCTTCCCGGGACAGCGTACAGATACGCAGTATTTT. Translated, it gives CASSFPGQRTDTQYF.

There are a few counts of this clonotype. The V gene is TRBV6-5, the J gene TRBJ2-7; 8 nucleotides align to TRBD2. Trimming removed 0 bases from V and 4 bases from J; junction bases left unmatched: 5. There are 15 residues in the CDR3. CDR1 is MNHEY and CDR2 is SVGAGI in the germline V gene. The CDR3 spells CASSYSAGGLYEQYF. In DNA form, the CDR3 reads TGTGCCAGCAGTTACTCGGCGGGGGGTCTGTACGAGCAGTACTTC.

The chain has TRBV29-1 and TRBJ2-6; D ambiguous. Germline V gene lookup returns CDR1 SQVTM and CDR2 ANQGSEA. The ends were cut back, 6 bases at V and 0 bases at J, with 9 bases in the middle. The CDR3 sequence is 14 residues long. The CDR3, as DNA: TGCAGCGTAAGGGCCTTCTCTGGGGCCAACGTCCTGACTTTC. Its protein product is CSVRAFSGANVLTF.

The genes are TRBV10-3 and TRBJ1-6, with D uncertain. V lost 4 bases, J lost 5 bases, and 12 bases lay in between. The CDR3 length is 15 residues. The germline CDR1 and CDR2 sequences are ENHRY and SYGVKD. As DNA, the CDR3 is TGTGCCATCAGTGCCGGCCAGTCTCATAATTCACCCCTCCACTTT. This codes for CAISAGQSHNSPLHF.

In this sample, this clonotype turned up a few times. The genes are TRBV4-2 and TRBJ2-3; no firm D call. V shed 0 bases and J shed 3 bases, with 13 bases lying between them. This CDR3 is built from 16 residues. CDR1 and CDR2 from the germline V gene are LGHNA and YNFKEQ. The CDR3 loop is CASSQDGRMSTDTQYF. CDR3 DNA sequence: TGTGCCAGCAGCCAAGATGGCCGAATGTCGACAGATACGCAGTATTTT.

The chain uses TRBV4-3 and TRBJ2-7; 9 nucleotides line up with TRBD1. V was clipped by 2 bases and J by 4 bases; unmatched bases: 18. In germline, CDR1 is LGHNA, CDR2 YSLEER. This CDR3 spans 19 amino acids. CDR3 amino acids: CASSQHDGSAQGAPYEQYF. CDR3 nucleotide sequence: TGCGCCAGCAGCCAACATGATGGAAGCGCACAGGGGGCTCCTTACGAGCAGTACTTC.

The chain uses TRBV7-2 and TRBJ2-1; no definite D call. Germline V gives CDR1 SGHTA, CDR2 FQGNSA. This CDR3 is 15 amino acids long. Between the trimmed V and J ends, which lost 3 bases and 0 bases, there was a span of 9 bases. The CDR3 region has the DNA TGTGCCAGCAGCTTTGACGGTAGCTCCTACAATGAGCAGTTCTTC. This gives the protein CASSFDGSSYNEQFF.

V usage is TRBV18 and J usage is TRBJ2-7; no clear D. Germline V gene data show CDR1 as KGHSH and CDR2 as LQKENI. This CDR3 has 15 residues. The germline V and J ends were trimmed by 2 bases and 0 bases, with 11 bases remaining between them. The CDR3 loop is CASSPLHQSSYEQYF. The CDR3 region has the DNA TGTGCCAGCTCACCATTACATCAAAGCTCCTACGAGCAGTACTTC.

DNA of the CDR3: TGCAGTGCTAACACAGATACGCAGTATTTT. It translates to CSANTDTQYF. The chain uses TRBV20-1 and TRBJ2-3; D not resolved. Germline loops: CDR1 DFQATT, CDR2 SNEGSKA (reference sequence). Trimming removed 4 bases from V and 2 bases from J, with 1 base in between. The CDR3 length is 10 residues.

This clonotype has more than one count but fewer than ten. The chain is built from TRBV5-5 and TRBJ2-1, with 9 bases lining up with TRBD1. CDR1 SGHKS and CDR2 YYEKEE come from the germline V gene (reference sequence). CDR3 length: 16 amino acids. V was pared by 4 bases and J by 5 bases, with 10 bases of the junction left unmatched. CDR3 in DNA: TGTGCCAGCAGCCCCTTCGGGACAGGGATTGACAATGAGCAGTTCTTC. Its translation is CASSPFGTGIDNEQFF.

This clonotype was found many times. The V call is TRBV28, the J call TRBJ2-5; 9 bases map to TRBD1. CDR1 MDHEN and CDR2 SYDVKM come from the germline V gene. The CDR3 is 16 amino acids. The ends lost 2 bases at V and 2 bases at J; junction bases unmatched: 6. CDR3 amino acids: CASSLTGTGIQETQYF. The CDR3, as DNA: TGTGCCAGCAGTTTAACCGGGACAGGGATTCAAGAGACCCAGTACTTC. Looking up the rest from reference TRBV28 and TRBJ2-5 gives the full variable domain: DVKVTQSSRYLVKRTGEKVFLECVQDMDHENMFWYRQDPGLGLRLIYFSYDVKMKEKGDIPEGYSVSREKKERFSLILESASTNQTSMYLCASSLTGTGIQETQYFGPGTRLLVL.

A few counts support this clonotype. This chain connects TRBV19 to TRBJ1-2, with no clear D. There are 14 residues in the CDR3. Germline CDR1 reads LNHDA; CDR2 reads SQIVND (reference sequence). V was clipped by 3 bases and J by 4 bases, with 12 bases between them. The CDR3 DNA is TGTGCCAGTAGTATGAGGCGGCAGAGCTATGGCTACACCTTC. Residues: CASSMRRQSYGYTF.

V gene TRBV5-1 combines with J gene TRBJ2-7, with TRBD2 as a possible D gene (6 bases). CDR1 is SGHRS, CDR2 YFSETQ, per germline. Trimming cost V 3 bases and J 4 bases, with 20 bases left between them. The CDR3 loop spans 16 amino acids. CDR3 sequence reads: CASSSESLRDQYEQYF. The CDR3 nucleotides are TGCGCCAGCAGCTCAGAGTCTTTGCGGGACCAGTACGAGCAGTACTTC.

This clonotype was counted a few times. The chain recombines TRBV2 with TRBJ2-7, with 9 bases aligning to TRBD1. Germline assignment: CDR1 SNHLY and CDR2 FYNNEI. The trim removed 10 bases at V and 4 bases at J, leaving 14 bases unmatched. This CDR3 spans 15 amino acids. CDR3 sequence: CATGSDRDRAYEQYF. DNA of the CDR3: TGTGCCACGGGTTCCGACCGGGACAGGGCGTACGAGCAGTACTTC.

The chain uses TRBV7-2 and TRBJ2-3, with 7 bases identical to TRBD2. Germline trimming cut 3 bases from V and 2 bases from J; bases unmatched to any gene: 5. Germline-derived CDR1 and CDR2 are SGHTA and FQGNSA. The CDR3 spans 15 residues. The DNA of the CDR3 is TGTGCCAGCAGCTTTGGGAGCGGGGTCACAGATACGCAGTATTTT. Its protein is CASSFGSGVTDTQYF.

This clonotype occurred a few times. The V call is TRBV29-1, the J call TRBJ2-6, with TRBD1 identical over 7 bases. Germline V gives CDR1 SQVTM, CDR2 ANQGSEA. V shed 4 bases and J 4 bases; nucleotides not matched to a gene: 4. This CDR3 spans 14 amino acids. CDR3 coding DNA: TGCAGCGTTGCCGACAGGGCCGGGGCCAACGTCCTGACTTTC. Its protein product is CSVADRAGANVLTF.